This TCR beta chain stems from a study of CD8+CD57+ T cells in acquired aplastic anemia. It was genomic DNA that served as the template for profiling TCR beta VDJ and CDR3. TCRdb re-derived calls from the reads in MiXCR, one entry per CDR3 protein. Seen here are roughly 150,000 distinct CDR3 sequences, around 50% observed once, and the top ten hold roughly 2.8%. CDR1 SNHLY and CDR2 FYNNEI come from the germline V gene. The CDR3 consists of 16 residues. V was pared by 6 bases and J by 0 bases, with 10 bases of the junction left unmatched. The sequenced patients had an expansion of CD8+CD57+ cells seen by flow cytometry.

Material for sequencing was sorted CD4+, CD8+, or CD8+CD57+ T cells (not recorded which) from PBMCs. This clonotype was obtained from a human donor with aplastic anemia. The J gene is TRBJ2-7, the V gene TRBV2; TRBD1 matches at 8 bases. The CDR3 DNA is TGTGCCAGCAGGCGGAGACAGGGGCCCAGCTCCTACGAGCAGTACTTC. Translating it yields CASRRRQGPSSYEQYF.